This T cell receptor beta chain was profiled in a study of cytomegalovirus exposure and HLA in healthy donors. Study overall: A later analysis reported the approximately 120 validation repertoires used the same platform as the 550 to 800 first-cohort repertoires. Study conclusions and caveats: Rarity held for most TCR sequences, but there were some public TCRs that occurred in many donors. Subsequent analysis found a tendency for first-cohort TCR clusters to co-occur within the approximately 130 validation repertoires. The authors enumerated 150 to 200 TCR beta chains as linked to cytomegalovirus.

For this clone: What it binds is unknown.

Generated by immunoSEQ multiplex PCR, the TCRdb table keeps only in-frame clones and is missing some. The sample lists approximately 140,000 clones, about 88% occurring once. J gave up 6 bases and V 6 bases, and 8 bases lay outside the gene matches. Germline CDR1 is ENHRY and CDR2 is SYGVKD. The CDR3 runs 14 residues. This chain links TRBV10-3 with TRBJ2-3, with 8 bases lining up with TRBD1. Material: PBMCs. The sequence derives from a man between 18 and 35 years old in good health and CMV-seropositive. The CDR3 is CAIRQGGLGDTQYF. The CDR3 nucleotides are TGTGCCATCAGACAGGGGGGCCTGGGTGATACGCAGTATTTT.